This T cell receptor beta chain was found in a study of blood T cell repertoires in COVID-19. Per germline, CDR1 SGHRS and CDR2 YFSETQ. The CDR3 loop spans 15 amino acids. The V and J ends lost 4 bases and 6 bases, in that order; junction bases with no gene match: 10. Here immunoSEQ multiplex PCR was the method, and the copy in TCRdb shows in-frame clones only, minus some. The table includes 35,000 to 50,000 clones, roughly 88% detected once. The receptor's source is a woman in her thirties or forties with acute or convalescent COVID-19. The chain joins TRBV5-1 to TRBJ2-1; 7 bases match TRBD2. Sequenced material: peripheral blood. The CDR3: CASSPLGAGRNEQFF. The CDR3 DNA reads TGCGCCAGCAGCCCCCTCGGAGCGGGGCGCAATGAGCAGTTCTTC.